Sequencing of this T cell receptor (beta chain) was carried out in a study of blood T cells in healthy people across ages. Findings and limits, study-wide: As age increased, TCR beta diversity per million T cells fell in a roughly linear fashion.

Using a J-beta primer mix together with a sample-barcoded 5' primer, a second PCR was run for about 6 to 12 cycles. TCRdb reanalysed the 5' RACE reads using MiXCR and keeps one entry per CDR3 protein. This sample yields about 970,000 distinct CDR3 sequences, of which just over 50% are seen a single time; about a fifth belongs to the top ten. V gave up 8 bases and J gave up 1 base; unmatched junction bases: 7. The germline V gene encodes CDR1 MNHNS and CDR2 SASEGT. The CDR3 is made up of 14 amino acids. This clonotype showed up just a few times. Antigen specificity is unknown. The sample taken for sequencing was blood. The chain carries TRBV6-1 and TRBJ1-2; 7 positions agree with TRBD1. This receptor was obtained from a woman between 55 and 75 years old in good health. CDR3 sequence reads: CASVRDSSNYGYTF. The DNA for the CDR3 is TGTGCCAGCGTCCGGGACAGCAGTAACTATGGCTACACCTTC.